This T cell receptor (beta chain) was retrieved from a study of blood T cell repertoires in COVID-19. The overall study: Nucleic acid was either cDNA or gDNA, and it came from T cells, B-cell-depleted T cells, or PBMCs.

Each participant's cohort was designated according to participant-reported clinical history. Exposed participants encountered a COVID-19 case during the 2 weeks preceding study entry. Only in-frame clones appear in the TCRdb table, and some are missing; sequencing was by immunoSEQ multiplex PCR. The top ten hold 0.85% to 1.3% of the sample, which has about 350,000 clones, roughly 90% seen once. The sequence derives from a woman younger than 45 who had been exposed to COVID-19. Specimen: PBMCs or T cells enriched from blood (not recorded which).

CDR3 residues: CASSPSSRGKNTGELFF. CDR3 bases: TGTGCCAGCTCACCAAGCAGTCGGGGAAAGAACACCGGGGAGCTGTTTTTT. The chain combines TRBV18 with TRBJ2-2; possible D gene TRBD2, 5 bases. Trimming pared 2 bases from V and 1 base from J, leaving 14 bases between. This CDR3 is built from 17 residues. Germline CDR1 is KGHSH and CDR2 is LQKENI.